The next 18 T cell receptor beta chains were all read from a single sample in a study of OX40 agonist ivuxolimab in advanced cancers. Profiled with immunoSEQ multiplex PCR; TCRdb holds only in-frame clones, not every one. The data show around 64,000 clones, roughly nine tenths seen once. Sequencing used CD4+ or CD8+ T cells sorted from blood, obtained in a trial of the OX40 agonist ivuxolimab. The receptors were gathered from an adult with an advanced solid tumor such as melanoma, head and neck, liver or kidney cancer.

CDR3 nucleotide sequence: TGTGCCAGCAGCTTAGACGGCTGGATGGCCAATGAGCAGTTCTTC. It encodes CASSLDGWMANEQFF. The rearrangement uses TRBV13 and TRBJ2-1, with unresolved D. V lost 1 base to trimming and J lost 6 bases, with 13 bases between them. From germline, CDR1 is PRHDT and CDR2 FYEKMQ (reference sequence). CDR3 length: 15 amino acids. Full variable domain (missing parts from reference TRBV13 and TRBJ2-1): AAGVIQSPRHLIKEKRETATLKCYPIPRHDTVYWYQQGPGQDPQFLISFYEKMQSDKGSIPDRFSAQQFSDYHSELNMSSLELGDSALYFCASSLDGWMANEQFFGPGTRLTVL.

This clone was counted once. The V call is TRBV27, the J call TRBJ2-7; D uncertain. In germline, CDR1 is MNHEY, CDR2 SMNVEV (reference sequence). The CDR3 has 15 residues. V was pared by 3 bases and J by 0 bases, with 12 bases between. For the CDR3, the DNA is TGTGCCAGCAGTTTGTCTAAAGTGAGCTCCTACGAGCAGTACTTC. Translated, it gives CASSLSKVSSYEQYF.

The chain combines TRBV10-3 with TRBJ2-3; TRBD1 matches 7 bases. The CDR3 has 17 amino acids. The V gene end was trimmed by 4 bases and the J gene end by 4 bases; junction bases not matched to a gene: 14. Germline CDR1 is ENHRY and CDR2 is SYGVKD. The CDR3 reads CAISGDLGTVGPDTQYF. In DNA form, the CDR3 reads TGTGCCATCAGTGGCGACCTCGGGACAGTAGGTCCAGATACGCAGTATTTT.

The CDR3 DNA is TGTGCCAGCAGCCCACCTGGGAGCGGTACCGGGGAGCTGTTTTTT. This codes for CASSPPGSGTGELFF. The rearrangement joins TRBV7-9 to TRBJ2-2; possibly TRBD2 for D (5 bases). V lost 5 bases, J lost 5 bases, and 15 bases lay in between. Germline assignment: CDR1 SEHNR and CDR2 FQNEAQ (reference sequence). The CDR3 contains 15 residues.

This chain connects TRBV9 to TRBJ2-2, with D uncertain. V lost 3 bases to trimming and J lost 1 base, with 7 bases between them. The CDR3 is 14 amino acids. Germline assignment: CDR1 SGDLS and CDR2 YYNGEE. CDR3 DNA sequence: TGTGCCAGCAGCGAATACCAGAACACCGGGGAGCTGTTTTTT. Amino acid sequence: CASSEYQNTGELFF.

The chain carries TRBV7-2 and TRBJ2-5; D is unclear. The CDR3 sequence is 13 residues long. Trimming shortened V by 4 bases and J by 4 bases, and 10 bases separated the two germline ends. Germline values: CDR1 SGHTA, CDR2 FQGNSA. Here the CDR3 reads CASSSPVTETQYF. CDR3 DNA: TGTGCCAGCAGCTCGCCGGTTACAGAGACCCAGTACTTC. The full variable domain, completed using reference TRBV7-2 and TRBJ2-5, is GAGVSQSPSNKVTEKGKDVELRCDPISGHTALYWYRQSLGQGLEFLIYFQGNSAPDKSGLPSDRFSAERTGGSVSTLTIQRTQQEDSAVYLCASSSPVTETQYFGPGTRLLVL.

The chain joins TRBV27 to TRBJ2-3; TRBD2 aligns across 11 bases. Germline trimming cut 3 bases from V and 6 bases from J; bases unmatched to any gene: 17. Per the germline V gene, CDR1 is MNHEY and CDR2 is SMNVEV (reference sequence). The CDR3 length is 19 residues. CDR3 sequence reads: CASSFVSGRAWGNGDTQYF. CDR3 DNA: TGTGCCAGCAGTTTTGTTAGCGGGAGGGCCTGGGGGAATGGGGATACGCAGTATTTT.

This clone was observed a handful of times. V and J are TRBV28 and TRBJ1-5; no firm D call. CDR1 is MDHEN and CDR2 is SYDVKM in the germline V gene. The CDR3 runs 14 residues. V lost 5 bases and J lost 2, with 10 bases in between. CDR3 loop: CASSLTGGNQPQHF. The CDR3 DNA is TGTGCCAGCAGTCTTACCGGGGGCAATCAGCCCCAGCATTTT.

CDR3 DNA: TGTGCCAGCAGTTTTGGAGGGTTCGCAGATACGCAGTATTTT. The encoded protein is CASSFGGFADTQYF. The J gene is TRBJ2-3, the V gene TRBV27, with a tentative D call TRBD2 (6 bases). Germline values: CDR1 MNHEY, CDR2 SMNVEV (reference sequence). The length of the CDR3 is 14 residues. The germline V and J ends were trimmed by 3 bases and 4 bases, with 11 bases remaining between them.

V gene TRBV5-4 combines with J gene TRBJ2-7; D perhaps matches TRBD1 (6 bases). V was shortened by 3 bases and J by 2 bases, with 15 bases between the two germline ends. Germline V lookup: CDR1 SGHNT, CDR2 YYREEE (reference sequence). The CDR3 is 15 residues long. CDR3 DNA: TGTGCCAGCAGCTCGGCGGATGAGGGGGCCTACGAGCAGTACTTC. Its translation is CASSSADEGAYEQYF.

V and J are TRBV6-5 and TRBJ1-1; D remains unclear. CDR3 length: 11 amino acids. V dropped 5 bases and J dropped 8 bases, with 9 bases sitting between them. The germline gives CDR1 MNHEY, CDR2 SVGAGI. The CDR3 spells CASSTLGEAFF. CDR3 nucleotide sequence: TGTGCCAGCAGTACGCTGGGGGAAGCTTTCTTT.

This chain links TRBV4-1 with TRBJ2-5; unclear D gene. The CDR3 length is 15 residues. CDR1 and CDR2 from the germline V gene are MGHRA and YSYEKL. V was clipped by 0 bases and J by 2 bases, with 10 bases between them. The CDR3 loop is CASSQDPRVQETQYF. CDR3 bases: TGCGCCAGCAGCCAAGATCCCCGGGTACAAGAGACCCAGTACTTC.

V gene TRBV28 combines with J gene TRBJ1-3; unclear D gene. The CDR3 runs 15 residues. In germline, CDR1 is MDHEN, CDR2 SYDVKM. Trimming pared 2 bases from V and 8 bases from J, leaving 16 bases between. CDR3 coding DNA: TGTGCCAGCAGTTTAATTGGACGGCGGGGAGACACCATATATTTT. Translation gives CASSLIGRRGDTIYF.

The rearrangement uses TRBV11-2 and TRBJ2-7; maybe TRBD2 (6 bases). Deletions cut 5 bases from V and 0 bases from J, with 14 bases between. The CDR3 has 15 residues. The germline V gene has CDR1 SGHAT and CDR2 FQNNGV. CDR3: CASSPPVAASYEQYF. CDR3 nucleotides: TGTGCCAGCAGCCCCCCAGTAGCGGCCTCCTACGAGCAGTACTTC. The entire variable domain, with the rest obtained from reference TRBV11-2 and TRBJ2-7, is as follows: EAGVAQSPRYKIIEKRQSVAFWCNPISGHATLYWYQQILGQGPKLLIQFQNNGVVDDSQLPKDRFSAERLKGVDSTLKIQPAKLEDSAVYLCASSPPVAASYEQYFGPGTRLTVT.

This chain connects TRBV19 to TRBJ2-7; TRBD1 matches 9 bases. The J segment lost 5 bases and the V segment lost 7 bases, leaving 9 bases of the junction unmatched. The CDR3 is made up of 14 amino acids. Per the germline V gene, CDR1 is LNHDA and CDR2 is SQIVND (reference sequence). As DNA, the CDR3 is TGTGCCAGTACCCCCAGGGACAGGGTCCACGAGCAGTACTTC. It specifies CASTPRDRVHEQYF.

The chain is built from TRBV5-4 and TRBJ2-1; 13 bases are shared with TRBD2. Trimming at V came to 2 bases and at J to 7 bases, leaving 6 bases not matched to a gene. This CDR3 has 16 residues. Germline CDR1 reads SGHNT; CDR2 reads YYREEE (reference sequence). As DNA, the CDR3 is TGTGCCAGCAGCTTAACTAGCGGGAGGGCCGTTAATGAGCAGTTCTTC. This gives the protein CASSLTSGRAVNEQFF.

The rearrangement joins TRBV5-1 to TRBJ2-3; tentatively, D is TRBD2 (6 bases). CDR3 size: 15 residues. The germline gives CDR1 SGHRS, CDR2 YFSETQ. The V end was cut by 3 bases, the J end by 2 bases, with 13 bases between. For the CDR3, the DNA is TGCGCCAGCAGCTGGGGGACTTCGTACACAGATACGCAGTATTTT. Translated: CASSWGTSYTDTQYF.

This chain connects TRBV19 to TRBJ1-2, with D hard to call. V was pared by 0 bases and J by 3 bases, with 14 bases between. Germline lookup yields CDR1 LNHDA and CDR2 SQIVND (reference sequence). CDR3 length equals 16 residues. The CDR3 reads CASSIDGGWDDYGYTF. For the CDR3, the DNA is TGTGCCAGTAGTATAGACGGCGGTTGGGATGACTATGGCTACACCTTC. The full variable domain, its missing parts supplied by reference TRBV19 and TRBJ1-2, is DGGITQSPKYLFRKEGQNVTLSCEQNLNHDAMYWYRQDPGQGLRLIYYSQIVNDFQKGDIAEGYSVSREKKESFPLTVTSAQKNPTAFYLCASSIDGGWDDYGYTFGSGTRLTVV.